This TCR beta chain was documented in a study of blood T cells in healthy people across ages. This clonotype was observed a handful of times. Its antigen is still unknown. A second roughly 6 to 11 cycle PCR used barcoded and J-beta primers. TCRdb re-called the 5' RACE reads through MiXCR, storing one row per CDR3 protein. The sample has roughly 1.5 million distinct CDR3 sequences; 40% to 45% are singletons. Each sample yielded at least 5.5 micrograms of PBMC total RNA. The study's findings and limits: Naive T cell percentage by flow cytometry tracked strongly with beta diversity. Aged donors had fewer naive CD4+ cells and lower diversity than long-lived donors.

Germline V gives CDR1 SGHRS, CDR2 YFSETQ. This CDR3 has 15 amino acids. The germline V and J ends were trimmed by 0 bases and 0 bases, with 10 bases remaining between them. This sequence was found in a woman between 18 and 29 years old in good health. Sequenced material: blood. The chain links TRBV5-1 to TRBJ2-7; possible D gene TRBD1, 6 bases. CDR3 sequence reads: CASSLGTVSSYEQYF. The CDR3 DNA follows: TGCGCCAGCAGCTTGGGGACAGTTAGCTCCTACGAGCAGTACTTC.